The sequence of this TCR beta chain was determined in a study of control samples from healthy donors and cancer patients (dated by TCRdb to 2020 to 2022). Turning to this clone: The specificity of this receptor is unknown. No much larger clone exists at a distance of one base, and base qualities are not known.

The method behind the library was the immunoSEQ multiplex PCR assay. Here the immuneACCESS table is served through TCRdb, limited to in-frame sequences with V and J called. Missing clones are a known gap in these copies; in checked studies unresolved V genes cover under half, and the rest lacks a known reason. In all, the sample holds 150,000 to 200,000 clones, and about nine tenths of those were seen once. The ten largest clonotypes hold approximately 1.4% of the sample. V drops 4 bases and J drops 1 base, leaving 9 bases in between. CDR1 and CDR2 were assigned from the germline V gene as SGDLS and YYNGEE. The CDR3 runs 14 residues from the cysteine to the phenylalanine. Solely the CDR3 DNA is kept, with 42 bases framed from the first base.

Sample: blood. This sequence originates from a woman aged 25 to 45 in good health. The rearranged segments are TRBV9 and TRBJ2-1; tentative D gene TRBD1, with 5 bases matching. The DNA sequence is as follows: TGTGCCAGCAGCTTCAGGACATCCTACAATGAGCAGTTCTTC. Its protein product is CASSFRTSYNEQFF.